This record looks at one T cell receptor (beta chain) sequence and its context. This entry is derived from a study of human T cells and chemical hapten exposure. The germline V and J ends were trimmed by 1 base and 2 bases, with 15 bases remaining between them. Germline V lookup: CDR1 SGHVS, CDR2 FNYEAQ. The CDR3 length is 16 residues. As for time point: pre-sensitization, week 0. This sample's treatment: therapeutic diphenylcyclopropenone sensitization with weekly scalp DPC. TCRdb re-analysed the RACE reads in MiXCR, keeping a single row per CDR3 protein. The data hold 150,000 to 200,000 distinct CDR3 sequences, with approximately 31% observed a single time.

This rearrangement joins TRBV7-6 to TRBJ2-7; TRBD2 might be the D (5 bases). The receptor was isolated from a woman aged 25-40 years with alopecia areata. Some clones in this sample may be carry-over from other donors' samples. Here the sequenced sample was whole blood, taken in connection with sensitization to the hapten diphenylcyclopropenone (DPC). The DNA of the CDR3 is TGTGCCAGCAGCTTAGACACTAGGGTCCTCCCCTACGAGCAGTACTTC. The encoded protein is CASSLDTRVLPYEQYF. Combining the CDR3 with reference TRBV7-6 and TRBJ2-7 gives the whole variable domain GAGVSQSPRYKVTKRGQDVALRCDPISGHVSLYWYRQALGQGPEFLTYFNYEAQQDKSGLPNDRFSAERPEGSISTLTIQRTEQRDSAMYRCASSLDTRVLPYEQYFGPGTRLTVT.